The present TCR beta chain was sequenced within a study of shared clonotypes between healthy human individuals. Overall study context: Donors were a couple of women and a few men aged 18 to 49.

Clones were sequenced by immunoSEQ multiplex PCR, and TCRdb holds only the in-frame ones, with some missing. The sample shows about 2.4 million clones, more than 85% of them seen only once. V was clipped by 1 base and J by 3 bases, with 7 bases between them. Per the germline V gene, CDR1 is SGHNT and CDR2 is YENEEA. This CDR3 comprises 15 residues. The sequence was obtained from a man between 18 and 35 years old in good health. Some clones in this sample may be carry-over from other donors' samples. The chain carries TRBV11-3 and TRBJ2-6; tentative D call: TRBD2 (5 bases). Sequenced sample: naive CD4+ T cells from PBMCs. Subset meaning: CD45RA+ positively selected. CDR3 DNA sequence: TGTGCCAGCAGCTTAGGCGGGTTTGGGGCCAACGTCCTGACTTTC. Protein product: CASSLGGFGANVLTF.